This entry describes one T cell receptor (beta chain). Antigen unknown. This sample is part of a study of T cells after yellow fever vaccination. TCRdb passed the 5' RACE reads through MiXCR, listing each CDR3 protein once. The table shows nearly 350,000 distinct CDR3 sequences, with roughly 7.5% occurring only once. General study findings and limits: Most clones from primary vaccination were detected again post-booster (just under 97% CD4, about 88% CD8). Secondary responses were weaker yet peaked faster, day 5 versus 15.

Sequenced here: PBMCs, sampled more than 35 days after the first yellow fever vaccination. This receptor was taken from a man younger than 35 who received the YFV17D yellow fever vaccine.

In nucleotides, the CDR3 is TGTGCCAGCAGGGGACTAGCCAATGAGCAGTTCTTC. Encoded protein: CASRGLANEQFF. The V call is TRBV2, the J call TRBJ2-1; TRBD2 agrees at 9 bases. The V gene's germline CDR1 is SNHLY and CDR2 FYNNEI. J was trimmed by 6 bases and V by 6 bases; bases with no gene match: 0. The CDR3 is 12 residues long.